One sample yielded the 10 T cell receptor beta chains listed below, sequenced in a study of blood T cell repertoires in COVID-19 (dated by TCRdb to the early 2020s). Library generation was performed with the immunoSEQ multiplex PCR assay. TCRdb holds this immuneACCESS table with in-frame rearrangements only. Some clones are missing; in checked studies, unresolved V genes explain under half, and the rest has no known cause. Recorded for this sample are under 300,000 clones; roughly 84% of them occurred a single time. 3% to 4% of the sample belongs to the ten largest clones. Sequences were obtained from peripheral blood. The receptors originated from a woman aged 40 to 50 with active or convalescent COVID-19.

V is TRBV28 and J is TRBJ2-3; 8 bases agree with TRBD2. Germline V gives CDR1 MDHEN, CDR2 SYDVKM. The CDR3 is made up of 15 amino acids. V was pared by 7 bases and J by 5 bases, with 11 bases of the junction left unmatched. CDR3 sequence: CASISGGGRRDTQYF. CDR3 nucleotide sequence: TGTGCCAGCATCTCGGGAGGGGGTAGGAGAGATACGCAGTATTTT. Full variable domain (missing parts from reference TRBV28 and TRBJ2-3): DVKVTQSSRYLVKRTGEKVFLECVQDMDHENMFWYRQDPGLGLRLIYFSYDVKMKEKGDIPEGYSVSREKKERFSLILESASTNQTSMYLCASISGGGRRDTQYFGPGTRLTVL.

This chain links TRBV28 with TRBJ1-2; D is ambiguous. Trimming took off 3 bases at V and 0 bases at J, with 5 bases between the two ends. The CDR3 has 13 residues. Germline CDR1 reads MDHEN; CDR2 reads SYDVKM. DNA of the CDR3: TGTGCCAGCAGTTTGTCAGCTAACTATGGCTACACCTTC. This translates into CASSLSANYGYTF.

This clone was picked up a small number of times. The chain recombines TRBV7-9 with TRBJ1-2, with 9 bases lining up with TRBD1. CDR1 is SEHNR, CDR2 FQNEAQ, per germline (reference sequence). Losses at the gene ends were 6 bases for V and 3 bases for J; bases not matched to a gene: 8. The CDR3 is 15 amino acids. The CDR3 sequence: CASRSTGGADYGYTF. CDR3 sequence (DNA): TGTGCCAGCAGAAGTACAGGGGGCGCGGACTATGGCTACACCTTC.

The chain carries TRBV5-1 and TRBJ2-7; 7 bases agree with TRBD1. V trimming: 4 bases; J trimming: 4 bases; junction bases outside the gene matches: 8. CDR1 SGHRS and CDR2 YFSETQ come from the germline V gene. The CDR3 runs to 14 residues. The CDR3 nucleotides are TGCGCCAGCAGCCAGGGACAGATCGCGTACGAGCAGTACTTC. Translated: CASSQGQIAYEQYF.

The chain joins TRBV11-3 to TRBJ2-3; TRBD1 matches at 9 bases. J gave up 1 base and V 2 bases, and 4 bases lay outside the gene matches. The CDR3 totals 16 residues. CDR1 and CDR2 (germline): SGHNT, YENEEA. CDR3 sequence: CASSLRQGVGTDTQYF. CDR3 sequence (DNA): TGTGCCAGCAGCTTAAGACAGGGGGTTGGCACAGATACGCAGTATTTT.

The genes are TRBV3-1 (or the pseudogene TRBV3-2) and TRBJ1-5; D gene ambiguous. The CDR3 totals 13 residues. Germline CDR1 LGHDT, CDR2 YNNKEL (reference sequence). V lost 4 bases to trimming and J lost 5 bases, with 9 bases between them. The CDR3 DNA reads as TGTGCCAGCAGCCCGAATGGCTATCAGCCCCAGCATTTT. Its protein product is CASSPNGYQPQHF.

The genes are TRBV12-3 or TRBV12-4 and TRBJ2-1; the D gene is possibly TRBD1 (6 bases). Deletions cut 6 bases from V and 3 bases from J, with 9 bases between. The CDR3 runs 13 residues. The CDR3 nucleotides are TGTGCCAGCAGCAGGGACAACTACAATGAGCAGTTCTTC. Translating it yields CASSRDNYNEQFF.

With respect to this clone: An end of the junction differs from the germline gene, which may be a read error. The chain joins TRBV5-4 to TRBJ2-5, with TRBD2 matching over 10 bases. Per the germline V gene, CDR1 is SGHNT and CDR2 is YYREEE (reference sequence). The CDR3 is 16 residues long. The CDR3 nucleotides are TGTGCCCGCAGGCGGAGCGGGGGGGCGGGGCAAGAGACCCAGTACTTC. Amino acids: CARRRSGGAGQETQYF.

V is TRBV30 and J is TRBJ1-4; perhaps TRBD1 as D (5 bases). Trimming left V 7 bases short and J 7 bases short, with 13 bases between. The germline gives CDR1 GTSNPN, CDR2 SVGIG (reference sequence). There are 12 residues in the CDR3. CDR3: CASIQGSEKLFF. In DNA form, the CDR3 reads TGTGCCTCCATCCAGGGTAGTGAAAAACTGTTTTTT.

The CDR3 here is CATSREYGQENSPLHF. In DNA form, the CDR3 reads TGTGCCACCAGCAGAGAGTATGGACAGGAAAATTCACCCCTCCACTTT. The chain recombines TRBV15 with TRBJ1-6; 7 nucleotides line up with TRBD1. Unmatched junction bases numbered 6, after V lost 0 bases and J lost 7 bases. Germline V gene lookup returns CDR1 LNHNV and CDR2 YYDKDF (reference sequence). There are 16 residues in the CDR3.